This TCR beta chain was retrieved from a study of CD8 T cells in ankylosing spondylitis. Points from the study as a whole: Reported data indicate significant enrichment of disease-linked clones within matched ankylosing spondylitis synovial fluid. Blood of patients with ankylosing spondylitis appeared to be characterized by a TCR beta motif of eight highly homologous variants.

This CDR3 has 12 amino acids. Germline V lookup: CDR1 SEHNR, CDR2 FQNEAQ (reference sequence). Losses at the gene ends were 5 bases for V and 16 bases for J; bases not matched to a gene: 11. This clonotype occurred once. The antigen is undetermined. Via MiXCR, TCRdb re-called the 5' RACE reads, giving one row per CDR3 protein. The data contain 450,000 or so distinct CDR3 sequences, roughly 25% of them singletons. The sequence came from a male donor with ankylosing spondylitis. This chain uses TRBV7-9 with TRBJ2-1, with 7 bases that match TRBD1. Source material: blood, either unsorted or a sorted T cell fraction (not recorded which). The CDR3 coding sequence is TGTGCCAGCAGCATTAGGGGGCTAGCAAGTTTCTTC. Translation gives CASSIRGLASFF.